The entry below describes one T cell receptor beta chain. Antigen: not known. The data were obtained in a study of neoadjuvant anti-PD-1 for oral cavity cancer. Looking at the study overall: Patients without progression received a fourth nivolumab dose around day 43, then surgical resection on days 50-56. General study results and limits: Post-treatment tumors with larger preexisting clones showed more shrinkage. Pretreatment Treg/Th17 ratio correlated inversely with post-treatment tumor clonality.

This CDR3 spans 11 amino acids. V was clipped by 7 bases and J by 5 bases, with 7 bases between them. The germline gives CDR1 MNHNY, CDR2 SVGAGI (reference sequence). Measured with immunoSEQ multiplex PCR; TCRdb has only the in-frame clones, and not every one. The sample contains under 15,000 clones, 64% of which appear only once. Patients had newly diagnosed, untreated stage II-IVA oral cavity squamous cell carcinoma. The rearrangement joins TRBV6-6 to TRBJ2-3; the D is unclear. Material: tumor tissue, obtained before nivolumab (anti-PD-1) treatment. This clonotype was obtained from a person between 40 and 85 years old with oral cavity squamous cell carcinoma. The donor label of this sample is uncertain. In DNA, the CDR3 is TGTGCCAGCAATTGGGGAGATACGCAGTATTTT. It is translated as CASNWGDTQYF.